This entry lists 11 T cell receptor beta chains sequenced from one sample in a study of T cell therapy after organ transplantation. Sequenced by immunoSEQ multiplex PCR; TCRdb stores in-frame clones only, minus some. The sample records roughly 48,000 clones, about 94% being singletons. These receptors lack a known antigen. Sequenced material: CD8+ T cells from blood, taken before autologous CMV-specific T cell therapy. The receptors stem from a human patient who had received a solid organ transplant and had CMV disease.

The chain uses TRBV30 and TRBJ1-6, with D hard to call. V was shortened by 1 base and J by 7 bases, with 14 bases between the two germline ends. The CDR3 covers 15 residues. In germline, CDR1 is GTSNPN, CDR2 SVGIG (reference sequence). CDR3 sequence: CAWSALPLGNSPLHF. CDR3 DNA: TGTGCCTGGAGTGCCCTGCCTCTGGGGAATTCACCCCTCCACTTT.

The rearrangement uses TRBV5-1 and TRBJ2-3; D unclear. V lost 0 bases to trimming and J lost 5 bases, with 4 bases between them. Per germline, CDR1 SGHRS and CDR2 YFSETQ. This CDR3 region has 12 residues. CDR3 amino acids: CASSLEGDTQYF. CDR3 nucleotide sequence: TGCGCCAGCAGCTTGGAAGGAGATACGCAGTATTTT.

The chain joins TRBV7-9 to TRBJ1-1; 7 bases are a match to TRBD1. CDR1 and CDR2 from the germline V gene are SEHNR and FQNEAQ (reference sequence). The CDR3 is 15 amino acids. After removal of 5 bases from V and 9 bases from J, the junction contained 15 bases not matched to a gene. DNA for the CDR3: TGTGCCAGCAGCCAGAACAGGGGCACACGGCTCCAAGCTTTCTTT. Protein product: CASSQNRGTRLQAFF. Full variable domain (outside the CDR3, taken from reference TRBV7-9 and TRBJ1-1): DTGVSQNPRHKITKRGQNVTFRCDPISEHNRLYWYRQTLGQGPEFLTYFQNEAQLEKSRLLSDRFSAERPKGSFSTLEIQRTEQGDSAMYLCASSQNRGTRLQAFFGQGTRLTVV.

V usage is TRBV14 and J usage is TRBJ1-1, with 8 nucleotides matching TRBD1. The CDR3 spans 14 residues. The V segment lost 0 bases and the J segment 7 bases; nucleotides outside the gene matches: 4. From germline, CDR1 is SGHDN and CDR2 FVKESK. The CDR3 DNA reads TGTGCCAGCAGCCAAGATGCGGGACAGGATGAAGCTTTCTTT. This codes for CASSQDAGQDEAFF.

The chain combines TRBV5-6 with TRBJ2-1; D unclear. Germline CDR1 and CDR2: SGHDT and YYEEEE. The CDR3 spans 12 residues. The ends were cut back, 3 bases at V and 5 bases at J, with 6 bases in the middle. The CDR3: CASSWADNEQFF. The DNA for the CDR3 is TGTGCCAGCAGCTGGGCAGACAATGAGCAGTTCTTC.

The rearrangement uses TRBV18 and TRBJ1-2; no firm D call. CDR1 and CDR2 (germline): KGHSH, LQKENI. The V end was cut by 0 bases, the J end by 4 bases, with 9 bases between. The CDR3 has 14 amino acids. The CDR3 is CASSPPTGIYGYTF. The CDR3 DNA sequence: TGTGCCAGCTCACCACCGACGGGGATCTATGGCTACACCTTC.

The chain has TRBV5-1 and TRBJ2-3, with 8 positions matching TRBD1. This CDR3 has 14 amino acids. Per the germline V gene, CDR1 is SGHRS and CDR2 is YFSETQ. V lost 4 bases, J lost 8 bases, and 9 bases stayed unmatched. This CDR3 reads CASSTRTGLFTQYF. As DNA, the CDR3 is TGCGCCAGCAGCACCCGGACAGGGCTATTTACGCAGTATTTT.

The CDR3 DNA reads as TGTGCCAGCAGCTTAGAGCCGGGCCTTCACTACGAGCAGTACTTC. This sequence encodes CASSLEPGLHYEQYF. V is TRBV7-9 and J is TRBJ2-7; D unresolved. The CDR3 runs 15 residues. Germline V CDR1 and CDR2: SEHNR, FQNEAQ (reference sequence). V lost 1 base and J 3 bases, leaving 13 bases between the germline ends.

This clone has just one count. The DNA is omitted, as the CDR3 cannot be located on it reliably, and the CDR3 follows TCRdb's listing. The genes are TRBV27 and TRBJ2-7; TRBD2 is taken as the D call from the table, unchecked against the DNA. Germline CDR1 MNHEY, CDR2 SMNVEV (reference sequence). The CDR3 sequence runs 12 residues, both termini included. Here the CDR3 reads CASSSSGYEQYF.

The genes are TRBV5-6 and TRBJ2-7; 8 bases are shared with TRBD2. This CDR3 has 14 residues. The germline V gene encodes CDR1 SGHDT and CDR2 YYEEEE. V lost 0 bases, J lost 4 bases, and 3 bases stayed unmatched. The CDR3 nucleotides are TGTGCCAGCAGCTTGGGTCCTAGCGGGTACGAGCAGTACTTC. Translating it yields CASSLGPSGYEQYF.

The V call is TRBV4-1, the J call TRBJ2-3; D remains ambiguous. V gave up 0 bases and J gave up 5 bases, with 6 bases separating them. The V gene's germline CDR1 is MGHRA and CDR2 YSYEKL. CDR3 length: 13 amino acids. Written as DNA, the CDR3 is TGCGCCAGCAGCCAAGATCTCGAAGATACGCAGTATTTT. This sequence encodes CASSQDLEDTQYF.